Given below is one TCR beta chain in context. Its antigen is unidentified. The data belong to a study of T cell responses to AZD1222 COVID-19 vaccine. Points from the study as a whole: The number of AZD1222 recipients seropositive at baseline was only 5 to 7. Reportedly, nearly half the spike-specific TCRs target unmutated variant regions. Only after the peak T cell response were repertoires sampled. Researchers report vaccine-associated CD4 TCRs spanning spike, with dominance at 160-218 and 743-854.

Data came from immunoSEQ multiplex PCR; TCRdb stores just in-frame clones and leaves some out. This sample yields about 150,000 clones, of which approximately 90% are seen a single time; roughly 3.2% belongs to the top ten. CDR3 length: 16 amino acids. The germline V gene encodes CDR1 SGHVS and CDR2 FNYEAQ. Germline trimming cut 4 bases from V and 5 bases from J; bases unmatched to any gene: 13. The rearrangement joins TRBV7-6 to TRBJ1-1, with 7 bases fitting TRBD1. This receptor was identified in an adult who received the AZD1222 COVID-19 vaccine. The sequencing here drew on peripheral blood, taken 28 days after the second AZD1222 dose. The chain's CDR3 is CASSSQISGGSTEAFF. CDR3 nucleotide sequence: TGTGCCAGCAGCTCCCAAATCTCAGGGGGGAGTACTGAAGCTTTCTTT.